This is a list of T cell receptor beta chains from one sample in a study of blood T cells in healthy people across ages. TCRdb independently ran MiXCR on the 5' RACE reads; one entry per CDR3 protein. The table lists over 1,500,000 distinct CDR3 sequences, approximately 40% of them singletons, with under 25% in the top ten. The sequencing sample was made of blood. The receptor set was obtained from a human donor in good health. Both conserved end residues are part of each CDR3. The size entry is marked missing in some rows and otherwise reads once, few, many or a size class.

>TRBJ2-1|TRBV20-1|few
CSARQSGGPEQFF
>TRBJ2-1|TRBV24-1|few
CATSASGGNNEQFF
>TRBJ2-1|TRBV10-3|few
CAISPTSYNEQFF
>TRBJ1-1|TRBV6-2/TRBV6-3|NA
CASSYSVEAFF
>TRBJ2-5|TRBV7-2|few
CASSSQRSSRETQYF
>TRBJ1-5|TRBV27|NA
CASSFGGGRGQPQHF
>TRBJ2-3|TRBV29-1|NA
CSVESQGIAGVLTDTQYF
>TRBJ1-2|TRBV25-1|NA
CASSGAGTGTRYTF
>TRBJ2-7|TRBV7-9|NA
CASSRQGGAYEQYF
>TRBJ1-2|TRBV27|few
CASRRGQSYGYTF
>TRBJ2-5|TRBV4-3|few
CASSQRQGTPEETQYF
>TRBJ1-2|TRBV12-3/TRBV12-4|NA
CASRNAGGGGYTF
>TRBJ2-7|TRBV28|NA
CASSLTALGVYEQYF
>TRBJ2-3|TRBV9|NA
CASSVETDPRTDTQYF
>TRBJ2-2|TRBV4-3|NA
CASSQEEGEGDTGELFF
>TRBJ1-1|TRBV6-6|few
CASSYSGNVPEAFF
>TRBJ2-7|TRBV29-1|NA
CSVVLVQDNEQYF
>TRBJ2-7|TRBV12-3/TRBV12-4|NA
CASRATPYEQYF
>TRBJ1-1|TRBV6-1|NA
CASFSLTTGAVNTEAFF
>TRBJ2-2|TRBV29-1|few
CSVESDTDTGELFF
>TRBJ2-4|TRBV29-1|few
CSVSRDTYYNEQYF
>TRBJ2-3|TRBV20-1|NA
CSARDQSGRRTSTDTQYF
>TRBJ2-1|TRBV7-2|few
CASSPHRQGSGVEQFF
>TRBJ1-1|TRBV29-1|once
CSVEKATLMNTEAFF
>NA|TRBV18|few
CASSPPGTSRIEQYF
>TRBJ1-2|TRBV20-1|NA
CSARGGGRRRNGYTF
>NA|TRBV5-1|NA
CASSLQVSEGTQYF
>TRBJ2-1|TRBV7-2|NA
CASSLMAPGSSYNEQFF
>TRBJ2-3|TRBV20-1|few
CSRRRRGTDTQYF
>TRBJ2-3|TRBV4-1|few
CASSQLLTSGVVNTQYF
>TRBJ1-2|TRBV6-5|few
CASSHAVDRAYNGYTF
>TRBJ2-3|TRBV7-2|once
CASSTHRAYTQYF
>TRBJ2-7|TRBV24-1|few
CATSGYGGHEQYF
>TRBJ2-5|TRBV5-5|NA
CASRTRDQETQYF
>TRBJ2-3|TRBV12-3/TRBV12-4|NA
CASSPGTDFTDTQYF
>TRBJ1-6|TRBV12-3/TRBV12-4|NA
CASSTRRGGTLHF
>TRBJ2-5|TRBV5-1|many
CASSLVTGADQETQYF
>TRBJ1-2|TRBV7-2|NA
CASSYRGTGYGYTF
>TRBJ2-3|TRBV4-1|few
CASSQELFRNTDTQYF
>TRBJ1-1|TRBV9|NA
CASSAAAMNTEAFF
>TRBJ1-1|TRBV6-9|few
CASLVGEAFF
>TRBJ2-1|TRBV24-1|NA
CATSDNLGQKYNEQFF
>TRBJ1-5|TRBV20-1|few
CSAEDRFSNQPQHF
>TRBJ1-5|TRBV2|NA
CASGGPGNQPQHF
>TRBJ2-5|TRBV7-9|few
CAIRQGPETQYF
>TRBJ2-1|TRBV20-1|few
CSARVGPGGFYNEQFF
>TRBJ2-5|TRBV20-1|NA
CSAVLAPETQYF
>TRBJ2-3|TRBV4-3|NA
CVSSQERRDTQYF
>TRBJ2-7|TRBV12-3/TRBV12-4|many
CASSRLSYEQYF
>TRBJ1-2|TRBV7-9|NA
CASSLDGVQNGYTF
>TRBJ2-2|TRBV5-1|NA
CASSFGTGTGGELFF
>TRBJ1-2|TRBV13|NA
CASSLVGRGFYGYTF
>TRBJ2-1|TRBV4-2|NA
CASSQVGTSYNEQFF
>TRBJ2-1|TRBV20-1|few
CSAVPLAGHYNEQFF